The 2 T cell receptor beta chains in this list originate from one sample, sequenced in a study of blood T cell repertoires in COVID-19. Clones were sequenced by immunoSEQ multiplex PCR, and TCRdb holds only the in-frame ones, with some missing. The sample yields fewer than 60,000 clones, 86% seen once. The specimen sequenced was peripheral blood. The origin of the receptors is a human donor in a cohort sampled during active COVID-19.

The chain joins TRBV6-6 to TRBJ2-2, with D perhaps TRBD1 (5 bases). V dropped 7 bases and J dropped 3 bases, with 9 bases sitting between them. CDR3 length: 13 residues. Germline loops: CDR1 MNHNY, CDR2 SVGAGI (reference sequence). DNA for the CDR3: TGTGCCAGCACCATGACAGACACCGGGGAGCTGTTTTTT. This translates into CASTMTDTGELFF.

V gene TRBV4-3 combines with J gene TRBJ2-3, with 10 positions matching TRBD2. Germline V gene lookup returns CDR1 LGHNA and CDR2 YSLEER. The CDR3 contains 15 residues. The trim removed 0 bases at V and 4 bases at J, leaving 1 base unmatched. The CDR3 here is CASSQEAGGADTQYF. The CDR3 DNA reads as TGCGCCAGCAGCCAAGAAGCGGGGGGGGCAGATACGCAGTATTTT.